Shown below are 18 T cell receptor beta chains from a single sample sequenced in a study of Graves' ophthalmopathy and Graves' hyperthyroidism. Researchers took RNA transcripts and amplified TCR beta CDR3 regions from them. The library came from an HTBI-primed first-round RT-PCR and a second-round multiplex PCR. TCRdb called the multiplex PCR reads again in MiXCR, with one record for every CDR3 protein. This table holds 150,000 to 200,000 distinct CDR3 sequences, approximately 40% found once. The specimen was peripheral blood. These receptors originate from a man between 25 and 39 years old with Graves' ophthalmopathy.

This CDR3 is CASSRRGWDEQYF. DNA for the CDR3: TGTGCCAGCAGCCGCCGCGGTTGGGACGAGCAGTACTTC. The chain uses TRBV27 and TRBJ2-7; D not resolved. The CDR3 contains 13 residues. The ends were cut back, 6 bases at V and 5 bases at J, with 14 bases in the middle. CDR1 is MNHEY and CDR2 is SMNVEV in the germline V gene (reference sequence).

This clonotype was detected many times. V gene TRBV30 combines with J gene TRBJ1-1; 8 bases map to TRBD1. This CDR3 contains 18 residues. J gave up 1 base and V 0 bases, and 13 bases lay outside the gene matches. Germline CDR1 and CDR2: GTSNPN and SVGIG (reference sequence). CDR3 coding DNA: TGTGCCTGGAGTGTACCCGCGACAGGGGTACGAAGGAACACTGAAGCTTTCTTT. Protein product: CAWSVPATGVRRNTEAFF.

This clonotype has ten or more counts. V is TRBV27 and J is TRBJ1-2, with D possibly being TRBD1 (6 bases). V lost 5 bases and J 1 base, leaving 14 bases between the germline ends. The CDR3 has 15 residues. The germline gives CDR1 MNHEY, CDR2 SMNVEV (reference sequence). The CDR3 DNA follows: TGTGCCAGCAGTCCCGAGGGGGGAGTTAACTATGGCTACACCTTC. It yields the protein CASSPEGGVNYGYTF.

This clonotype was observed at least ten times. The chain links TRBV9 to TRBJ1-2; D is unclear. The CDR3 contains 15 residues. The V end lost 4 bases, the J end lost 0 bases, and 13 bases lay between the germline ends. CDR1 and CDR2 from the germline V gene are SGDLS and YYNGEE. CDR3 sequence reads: CASSQGRSTNYGYTF. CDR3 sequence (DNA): TGTGCCAGCAGCCAAGGACGGAGCACTAACTATGGCTACACCTTC.

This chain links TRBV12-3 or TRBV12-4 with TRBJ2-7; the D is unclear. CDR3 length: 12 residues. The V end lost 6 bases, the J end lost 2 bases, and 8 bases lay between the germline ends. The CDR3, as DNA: TGTGCCAGCAGCCAGGCTCCCTACGAGCAGTACTTC. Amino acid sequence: CASSQAPYEQYF.

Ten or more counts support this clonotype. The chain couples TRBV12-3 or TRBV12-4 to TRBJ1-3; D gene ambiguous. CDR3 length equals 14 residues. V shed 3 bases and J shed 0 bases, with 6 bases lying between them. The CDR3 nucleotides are TGTGCCAGCAGTTTGCAGTTCTCTGGAAACACCATATATTTT. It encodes CASSLQFSGNTIYF.

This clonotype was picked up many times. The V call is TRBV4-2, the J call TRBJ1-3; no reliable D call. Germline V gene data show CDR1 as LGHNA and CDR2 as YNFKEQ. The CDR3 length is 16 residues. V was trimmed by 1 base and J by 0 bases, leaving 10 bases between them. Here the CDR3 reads CASSQADGTSGNTIYF. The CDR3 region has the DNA TGTGCCAGCAGCCAAGCGGACGGAACCTCTGGAAACACCATATATTTT.

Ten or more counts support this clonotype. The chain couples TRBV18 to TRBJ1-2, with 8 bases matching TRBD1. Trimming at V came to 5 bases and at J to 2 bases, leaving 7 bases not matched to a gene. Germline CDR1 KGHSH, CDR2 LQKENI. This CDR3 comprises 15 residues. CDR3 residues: CASSFQGALNYGYTF. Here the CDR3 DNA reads TGTGCCAGCTCATTTCAGGGGGCACTCAACTATGGCTACACCTTC.

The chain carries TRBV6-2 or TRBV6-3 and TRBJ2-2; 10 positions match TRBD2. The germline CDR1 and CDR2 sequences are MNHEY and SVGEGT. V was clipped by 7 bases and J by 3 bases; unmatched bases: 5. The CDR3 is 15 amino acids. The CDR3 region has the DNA TGTGCCAGCAAACCCCTAGCGGGAGACACCGGGGAGCTGTTTTTT. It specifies CASKPLAGDTGELFF.

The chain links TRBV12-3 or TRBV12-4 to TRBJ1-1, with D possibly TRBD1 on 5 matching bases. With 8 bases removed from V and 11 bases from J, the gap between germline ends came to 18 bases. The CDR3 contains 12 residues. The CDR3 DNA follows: TGTGCCAGCTCCCTAGGGGCGTTTTCCGCTTTCTTT. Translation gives CASSLGAFSAFF.

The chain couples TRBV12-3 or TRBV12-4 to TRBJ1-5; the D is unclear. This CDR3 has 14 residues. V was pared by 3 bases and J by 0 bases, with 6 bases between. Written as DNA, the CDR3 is TGTGCCAGCAGTTTCGAGCTTAGCAATCAGCCCCAGCATTTT. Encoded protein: CASSFELSNQPQHF.

In DNA, the CDR3 is TGTGCCAGCAGTTTTCAAAATCAGCCCCAGCATTTT. It is translated as CASSFQNQPQHF. The chain couples TRBV12-3 or TRBV12-4 to TRBJ1-5; D ambiguous. Trimming took 3 bases from V and 4 from J, leaving 4 bases between them. The CDR3 contains 12 residues.

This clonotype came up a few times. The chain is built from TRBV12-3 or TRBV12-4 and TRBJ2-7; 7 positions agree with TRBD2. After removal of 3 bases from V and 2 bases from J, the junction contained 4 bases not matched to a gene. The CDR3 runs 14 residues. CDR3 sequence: CASSLRTRAYEQYF. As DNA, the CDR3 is TGTGCCAGCAGTTTGCGGACTAGGGCCTACGAGCAGTACTTC.

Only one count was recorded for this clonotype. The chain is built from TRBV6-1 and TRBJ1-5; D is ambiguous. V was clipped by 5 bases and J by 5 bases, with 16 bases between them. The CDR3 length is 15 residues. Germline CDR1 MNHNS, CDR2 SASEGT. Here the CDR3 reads CASSRLSKGDQPQHF. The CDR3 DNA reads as TGTGCCAGCAGTAGACTTTCAAAGGGCGATCAGCCCCAGCATTTT.

The CDR3: CASSYSMAGGGYTF. In DNA, the CDR3 is TGTGCCAGCAGTTACTCGATGGCAGGAGGTGGCTACACCTTC. This sequence joins TRBV6-2 or TRBV6-3 and TRBJ1-2; the D is unclear. CDR3 length: 14 residues. The V end was cut by 0 bases, the J end by 7 bases, with 12 bases between. CDR1 MNHEY and CDR2 SVGEGT come from the germline V gene.

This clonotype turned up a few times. In DNA, the CDR3 is TGTGCCAGCAGCCCGCACCCCCCGACCACCGGGAGCACCTTC. It encodes CASSPHPPTTGSTF. The V and J genes are TRBV7-9 and TRBJ1-2; no firm D call. The CDR3 contains 14 residues. The V and J ends lost 5 bases and 13 bases respectively, with 23 bases between them. Germline loops: CDR1 SEHNR, CDR2 FQNEAQ (reference sequence).

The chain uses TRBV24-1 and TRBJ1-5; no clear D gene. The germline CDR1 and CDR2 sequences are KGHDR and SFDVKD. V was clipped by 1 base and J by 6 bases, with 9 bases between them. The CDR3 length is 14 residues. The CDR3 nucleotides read TGTGCCACCAGTGATTTTGAGGGTCGTCAGCCCCAGCATTTT. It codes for CATSDFEGRQPQHF.

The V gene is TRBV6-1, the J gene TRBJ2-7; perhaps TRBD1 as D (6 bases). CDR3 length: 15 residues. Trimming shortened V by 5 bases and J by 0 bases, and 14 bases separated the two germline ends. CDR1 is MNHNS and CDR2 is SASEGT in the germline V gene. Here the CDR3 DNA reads TGTGCCAGCAGTAAGGGGGAGTTACCCTCCTACGAGCAGTACTTC. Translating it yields CASSKGELPSYEQYF.